This TCR beta chain was documented in a study of OX40 agonist ivuxolimab in advanced cancers. Turning to the study itself: Aged roughly 23 to 79 with a mean of about 60 years, they were around 83% male. Prior checkpoint blockade (anti-PD-1, anti-PD-L1 or anti-CTLA-4) was permitted; under 50% had it. Findings of the study overall: On average, CD8+ T cells showed a greater number of expanded clones than CD4+. The study observed clonal expansion of CD4+ and CD8+ blood T cells by week 6 at 0.1 to 3.0 mg/kg.

Generated by immunoSEQ multiplex PCR, the TCRdb table keeps only in-frame clones and is missing some. The table shows about 67,000 clones, with approximately 84% occurring only once. The ends were cut back, 5 bases at V and 8 bases at J, with 13 bases in the middle. The CDR3 contains 12 residues. CDR1 is SEHNR, CDR2 FQNEAQ, per germline (reference sequence). Details on this clone: Its antigen is undetermined.

The sequences come from CD4+ or CD8+ T cells sorted from blood, collected in a trial of the OX40 agonist ivuxolimab. The sequence came from an adult with an advanced solid tumor such as melanoma, head and neck, liver or kidney cancer. The chain combines TRBV7-9 with TRBJ2-7; D remains unclear. The CDR3, as DNA: TGTGCCAGCAGCGCGAGCCGGAGTAAGCAGTACTTC. Amino acids: CASSASRSKQYF.